The clone carrying this TCR beta chain was recorded at least ten times. Its antigen is unknown. The CDR3 totals 14 residues. V gave up 8 bases and J gave up 3 bases; unmatched junction bases: 5. The data originate from a study of T cells in Graves' hyperthyroidism and ophthalmopathy. Study results and limitations: Onset of ophthalmopathy came a median approximately 6.5 months after the model predicted it.

Amplification yielded TCR beta CDR3 regions, with RNA transcripts as the source. Carried out on the TCR CDR3, a first-round RT-PCR used the HTBI primer set. TCRdb independently ran MiXCR on the multiplex PCR reads; one entry per CDR3 protein. Among some 400,000 distinct CDR3 sequences, roughly 19% were seen once, and the ten largest hold approximately 4%. The chain links TRBV12-3 or TRBV12-4 to TRBJ1-1; 11 positions agree with TRBD1. The TCR sequence derives from a woman younger than 35 with Graves' hyperthyroidism. Sequenced material: blood. The CDR3 reads CASRDRGFDTEAFF. As DNA, the CDR3 is TGTGCCAGCCGGGACAGGGGGTTTGACACTGAAGCTTTCTTT.